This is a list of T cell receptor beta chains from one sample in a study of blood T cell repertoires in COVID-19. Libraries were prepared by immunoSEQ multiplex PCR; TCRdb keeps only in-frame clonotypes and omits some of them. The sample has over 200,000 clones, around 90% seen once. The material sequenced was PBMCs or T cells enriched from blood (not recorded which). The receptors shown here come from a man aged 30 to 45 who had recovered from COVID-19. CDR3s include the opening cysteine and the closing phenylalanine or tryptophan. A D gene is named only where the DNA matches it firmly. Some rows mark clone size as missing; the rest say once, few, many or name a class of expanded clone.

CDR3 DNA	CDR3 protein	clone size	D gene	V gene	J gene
TGCGCCAGCAGCCAAGAGGTGAACAGGCTCGAGCAGTTCTTC	CASSQEVNRLEQFF	NA	NA	TRBV4-1	TRBJ2-1
TGTGCCAGCAGCTTGGTGAGGTCGGATACGCAGTATTTT	CASSLVRSDTQYF	few	NA	TRBV5-4	TRBJ2-3
TGCGCCAGCAGCAGCCTTAAAAACATTCAGTACTTC	CASSSLKNIQYF	NA	NA	TRBV5-1	TRBJ2-4
TGTGCCGGAATGCGGGCTCCCGAAGAGGATGGCTACACCTTC	CAGMRAPEEDGYTF	NA	NA	TRBV30	TRBJ1-2
TGTGCCAGCAGCTTAGCCGGGGGCACTGAAGCTTTCTTT	CASSLAGGTEAFF	few	NA	TRBV11-2	TRBJ1-1
TGTGCCAGCAGCAGCGACAGGGGGTCAGATACGCAGTATTTT	CASSSDRGSDTQYF	NA	TRBD1	TRBV4-2	TRBJ2-3
TGTGCCAGCAGCTACAGGGGATTAAACACCGGGGAGCTGTTTTTT	CASSYRGLNTGELFF	NA	TRBD1	TRBV5-6	TRBJ2-2
TGTGCCAGCAGCTTACTGTGGCGGGAGGGCCCTTTCAGAAAGACCCAGTACTTC	CASSLLWREGPFRKTQYF	NA	TRBD2	TRBV7-2	TRBJ2-5
TGTGCCAGCAGCGCAGGACAGCCCCTAACCTACGAGCAGTACTTC	CASSAGQPLTYEQYF	NA	NA	TRBV9	TRBJ2-7
TGTGCCAGCTCAGACAGGGGTTGGTATGGCTACACCTTC	CASSDRGWYGYTF	NA	TRBD1	TRBV18	TRBJ1-2
TGTGCCAGCAGGACCGGGACACAAAACTATGGCTACACCTTC	CASRTGTQNYGYTF	NA	NA	TRBV6-5	TRBJ1-2
TGCGCCAGCAGCTTCTTCCTAGCGGGACGACGGGACAATGAGCAGTTCTTC	CASSFFLAGRRDNEQFF	NA	TRBD2	TRBV5-1	TRBJ2-1
TGTGCCAGCAGCCTAAACCCGGGGACAGCTAGCAATCAGCCCCAGCATTTT	CASSLNPGTASNQPQHF	NA	TRBD1	TRBV7-9	TRBJ1-5
TGCGCCAGCAGCTCAGCAGGGACTAGCGGAGACACCGGGGAGCTGTTTTTT	CASSSAGTSGDTGELFF	NA	TRBD2	TRBV5-1	TRBJ2-2
TGCGCCAGCAGCCAACGGACAGGGGGAAACACCATATATTTT	CASSQRTGGNTIYF	NA	TRBD1	TRBV4-1	TRBJ1-3
TGCGCCAGCAGCGTGACCTCGAAGGAAGGGGATGGCTACACCTTC	CASSVTSKEGDGYTF	NA	NA	TRBV5-1	TRBJ1-2
TGTGCCAGCTCACCCCCACAAGAGACCCAGTACTTC	CASSPPQETQYF	NA	NA	TRBV18	TRBJ2-5